A selection of T cell receptor beta chains follows, all from one sample in a study of T cell responses to AZD1222 COVID-19 vaccine. The data were produced by immunoSEQ multiplex PCR, yet TCRdb's version contains in-frame clones alone and is incomplete. The sample holds about 100,000 clones; 89% are singletons and the top ten take about 7%. Material: peripheral blood, obtained on day 0 of AZD1222 vaccination. The receptors come from an adult in good health. Each CDR3 is given with its conserved first and last residue. The D gene is left open where the match is weak. Not every row has a clone size; where given, it reads once, few, many or a size class.

size	V	D	J	DNA	CDR3
NA	TRBV18	TRBD1	TRBJ2-5	TGTGCCAGCTCACCACCATCTGTACCGGGACAGGGGGCCGGGACCCAGTACTTC	CASSPPSVPGQGAGTQYF
once	TRBV18	NA	TRBJ2-7	TGTGCCAGCTCACCGGGCTTATTAGAAGGCGAGCAGTACTTC	CASSPGLLEGEQYF
NA	TRBV4-2	NA	TRBJ2-2	TGTGCCAGCAGCCAACTCCCCGGGGCTGCCGGGGAGCTGTTTTTT	CASSQLPGAAGELFF
NA	TRBV30	NA	TRBJ1-1	TGTGCCTGGAGCACCCTTGGGCTCATGAACACTGAAGCTTTCTTT	CAWSTLGLMNTEAFF
NA	TRBV7-2	NA	TRBJ2-3	TGTGCCAGCAGCTTTACCTTCACAGATACGCAGTATTTT	CASSFTFTDTQYF
few	TRBV11-2	TRBD2	TRBJ2-1	TGTGCCAGCAGAAATACCGGGACTAGCGGGAGACGGTTCTTC	CASRNTGTSGRRFF
NA	TRBV7-8	TRBD2	TRBJ2-5	TGTGCCAGCAGCTTCCCGGGACTAGGGAGGAGCCAAGAGACCCAGTACTTC	CASSFPGLGRSQETQYF
once	TRBV6-5	TRBD1	TRBJ1-4	TGTGCCAGCAGTTACGGGCAGGGGGCAACTAATGAAAAACTGTTTTTT	CASSYGQGATNEKLFF
NA	TRBV13	TRBD1	TRBJ1-4	TGTGCCAGCAGCCTACTCAAGGGGACAGGGTATGAAAAACTGTTTTTT	CASSLLKGTGYEKLFF
NA	TRBV19	TRBD2	TRBJ2-7	TGTGCCAGTAGTAAGGGACTACTTTACGAGCAGTACTTC	CASSKGLLYEQYF
NA	TRBV7-9	TRBD1	TRBJ2-5	TGTGCCAGCACCCCGGGGAAGGGGGCACGAGAGACCCAGTACTTC	CASTPGKGARETQYF
NA	TRBV2	TRBD1	TRBJ2-7	TGTGCCAGCAGAGACAGGGGAAGATCCTACGAGCAGTACTTC	CASRDRGRSYEQYF
NA	TRBV15	NA	TRBJ1-1	TGTGCCACCAGCAGAGATTTGACAACTGAAGCTTTCTTT	CATSRDLTTEAFF
NA	TRBV9	NA	TRBJ2-2	TGTGCCAGCAGCGCAGGACAGTCTAACACCGGGGAGCTGTTTTTT	CASSAGQSNTGELFF
NA	TRBV6-5	TRBD1	TRBJ2-5	TGTGCCAGCAGTTACAACAGGGGGAAGGAGACCCAGTACTTC	CASSYNRGKETQYF
NA	TRBV7-2	NA	TRBJ1-5	TGTGCCAGCAGAATAGGGCCGAATCAGCCCCAGCATTTT	CASRIGPNQPQHF
NA	TRBV3-1/TRBV3-2	TRBD1	TRBJ1-1	TGTGCCAGCAGCCAAGGCTGGGACAGGGGGGGGACTGAAGCTTTCTTT	CASSQGWDRGGTEAFF
NA	TRBV5-6	NA	TRBJ2-5	TGTGCCAGCAGCCCAAGGGGGATAACGTCCGGAGAGACCCAGTACTTC	CASSPRGITSGETQYF
NA	TRBV28	NA	TRBJ1-3	TGTGCCAGCAGTTTTGGAGGTACTGGAAACACCATATATTTT	CASSFGGTGNTIYF
few	TRBV6-5	NA	TRBJ1-1	TGTGCCAGCACTTCCCTCATGAACACTGAAGCTTTCTTT	CASTSLMNTEAFF
NA	TRBV18	TRBD1	TRBJ1-4	TGTGCCAGCTCATCGAATGACAGGGGATTATGGGAAAAACTGTTTTTT	CASSSNDRGLWEKLFF
NA	TRBV11-2	NA	TRBJ2-7	TGTGCCAGCAGCCCCATTGGGGCGGGACCCTACGAGCAGTACTTC	CASSPIGAGPYEQYF
NA	TRBV7-2	NA	TRBJ2-1	TGTGCCAGCAGCTTACTCGCAGGGAACTCCTACAATGAGCAGTTCTTC	CASSLLAGNSYNEQFF
NA	TRBV28	TRBD1	TRBJ1-1	TGTGCCAGCAGTTCGCAGGGGGCTGGGGCTTTCTTT	CASSSQGAGAFF
once	TRBV3-1/TRBV3-2	NA	TRBJ2-1	TGTGCCAGCAGCTCAGAGCCAAGAGCAGATGAGCAGTTCTTC	CASSSEPRADEQFF
once	TRBV4-1	NA	TRBJ2-3	TGCGCCAGCAGCCAAAACCCCGCGAGCACAGATACGCAGTATTTT	CASSQNPASTDTQYF
once	TRBV4-1	NA	TRBJ2-1	TGCGCCAGCAGCCAAGATCCGGCCGCCGTCGATGAGCAGTTCTTC	CASSQDPAAVDEQFF
NA	TRBV15	TRBD1	TRBJ1-6	TGTGCCACCAGTTTCGGACAGGTTTTTAATTCACCCCTCCACTTT	CATSFGQVFNSPLHF
NA	TRBV11-3	TRBD2	TRBJ2-1	TGTGCCAGCAGCCTTTTGCGGGGGTCCTACAATGAGCAGTTCTTC	CASSLLRGSYNEQFF
NA	TRBV4-3	NA	TRBJ2-7	TGCGCCAGCAGCCAAGGGGGGGCGGGCTACGAGCAGTACTTC	CASSQGGAGYEQYF
NA	TRBV2	NA	TRBJ1-6	TGTGCCACCACCAGCCTCTCCTATAATTCACCCCTCCACTTT	CATTSLSYNSPLHF
NA	TRBV27	TRBD2	TRBJ2-2	TGTGCCAGCAGTTTATGGACTAGCGGGAGAGGGGGGGAGCTGTTTTTT	CASSLWTSGRGGELFF
NA	TRBV18	NA	TRBJ2-4	TGTGCCAGCTCACCACCAGGGGGTACGTGGGCCAAAAACATTCAGTACTTC	CASSPPGGTWAKNIQYF
NA	TRBV6-2/TRBV6-3	TRBD1	TRBJ2-2	TGTGCCAGCAGTTACTCGCAGGGGGCCAGGGAGCTGTTTTTT	CASSYSQGARELFF
NA	TRBV9	NA	TRBJ2-1	TGTGCCAGCAGCGTAGTAGGTAGCTACAATGAGCAGTTCTTC	CASSVVGSYNEQFF
NA	TRBV2	NA	TRBJ2-7	TGTGCCAGCAGTGACTCAGGGCGGTCTGGCGAGCAGTACTTC	CASSDSGRSGEQYF
NA	TRBV7-9	TRBD1	TRBJ2-3	TGTGCCAGCAGCCTCACAGGGGGCACAGATACGCAGTATTTT	CASSLTGGTDTQYF
NA	TRBV4-3	NA	TRBJ1-6	TGCGCCAGCAGCCCCCAGCGAGGCCTTGGGAATTCACCCCTCCACTTT	CASSPQRGLGNSPLHF
NA	TRBV7-2	TRBD2	TRBJ2-5	TGTGCCAGCAGCTCAAGACTAGCGTGCGGGGAGACCCAGTACTTC	CASSSRLACGETQYF
NA	TRBV28	NA	TRBJ2-2	TGTGCCAGTTGGGGAGCGAACACCGGGGAGCTGTTTTTT	CASWGANTGELFF
NA	TRBV30	TRBD1	TRBJ1-6	TGTGCCTGGAGCGCCAGAACAGGGGCCTCCCTCCACTTT	CAWSARTGASLHF
NA	TRBV5-6	TRBD2	TRBJ2-3	TGTGCCAGCAGCTCTAGCGGGGGACGCACAGATACGCAGTATTTT	CASSSSGGRTDTQYF
NA	TRBV7-3	NA	TRBJ2-1	TGTGCCAGCAGCTTGGTCCGGAGCTCCTACAATGAGCAGTTCTTC	CASSLVRSSYNEQFF
NA	TRBV6-5	NA	TRBJ2-3	TGTGCCAGCAAGGTCAGCACAGATACGCAGTATTTT	CASKVSTDTQYF
NA	TRBV15	NA	TRBJ2-7	TGTGCCACCAGCAACTACGAGCAGTACTTC	CATSNYEQYF
few	TRBV28	NA	TRBJ2-7	TGTGCCAGCAGCGCCGGGGACTACGAGCAGTACTTC	CASSAGDYEQYF
NA	TRBV7-3	TRBD1	TRBJ1-2	TGTGCCAGCAGCTCCCGACAGGGGGTAAATGGCTACACCTTC	CASSSRQGVNGYTF
NA	TRBV5-1	NA	TRBJ2-3	TGCGCCAGCGACACCGGGACCATCGGAGATACGCAGTATTTT	CASDTGTIGDTQYF
few	TRBV10-2	NA	TRBJ1-6	TGCGCCAGTCGGGGGGCGGGAGCGGGTGCCCTCCACTTT	CASRGAGAGALHF
NA	TRBV5-1	NA	TRBJ1-1	TGCGCCAGCAGCTACCGCGGGTCCAGGGGCACTGAAGCTTTCTTT	CASSYRGSRGTEAFF
NA	TRBV5-4	NA	TRBJ1-6	TGTGCCAGCAGCTCCACGGACAGTAATTCACCCCTCCACTTT	CASSSTDSNSPLHF
NA	TRBV5-4	NA	TRBJ1-2	TGTGCCAGCAGCTTGGCCCTTAGGGGCGCTAACTATGGCTACACCTTC	CASSLALRGANYGYTF
NA	TRBV27	TRBD2	TRBJ2-7	TGTGCCAGCAGTTTTACTAGCGCTAGATACGAGCAGTACTTC	CASSFTSARYEQYF
few	TRBV9	TRBD2	TRBJ2-1	TGTGCCAGCAGCTTATCTTTAGCGGGAGCCTACAATGAGCAGTTCTTC	CASSLSLAGAYNEQFF
NA	TRBV6-2/TRBV6-3	NA	TRBJ2-1	TGTGCCAGCAGTTACGGGAGAGGGGGGCGTAGAAGTGAGCAGTTCTTC	CASSYGRGGRRSEQFF
NA	TRBV27	TRBD1	TRBJ2-7	TGTGCCAGCAGTTTATCGGGACAGGGGTTACTAGAGCAGTACTTC	CASSLSGQGLLEQYF
NA	TRBV3-1/TRBV3-2	NA	TRBJ1-2	TGTGCCAGCAGCCACGTCCCAGGGTCCTACACCTTC	CASSHVPGSYTF